This paragraph reports one T cell receptor beta chain. Its matching antigen is unknown. This sample stems from a study of vaccination effects on CD4 cells after COVID-19. Study observations and caveats: Substantial clonal contraction characterized both infection- and vaccine-induced clones late after vaccination.

This table comes from immunoSEQ multiplex PCR, and its TCRdb copy is limited to in-frame clones, with some not included. The sample consists of tens of thousands of clones, roughly 70% of them appearing once. Using viral peptide pools, the ViraFEST assay grew out antigen-specific CD4+ T cells prior to sequencing. Scientists isolated CD4+ T cells after an approximately 9-day culture period ended. Neither prior SARS-CoV-2 infection nor positive nucleocapsid antibodies were present in the vaccine recipients. Each well held about 2 million PBMC cultured with approximately 9.7 ug/ml peptides and about 10 IU/ml IL-2. Half the medium was swapped for IL-2 medium on days 3 and 7. There are 13 residues in the CDR3. CDR1 is SGHTA, CDR2 FQGNSA, per germline. Trimming took 3 bases from V and 0 from J, leaving 6 bases between them.

The clonotype was recovered from a human donor who received a COVID-19 vaccine. V is TRBV7-2 and J is TRBJ2-7; D is uncertain. The source was CD4+ T cells from PBMCs cultured with SARS-CoV-2 spike peptides, collected before COVID-19 vaccination. CDR3 loop: CASSLADSYEQYF. CDR3 DNA sequence: TGTGCCAGCAGCTTGGCGGACTCCTACGAGCAGTACTTC.